The rows below give T cell receptor beta chains drawn from one sample of a study of T-cell reconstitution after alpha-beta-depleted transplantation in children. Via MiXCR, TCRdb re-called the PCR reads, giving one row per CDR3 protein. The repertoire includes over 150,000 distinct CDR3 sequences, roughly 7% of them detected once, and about 6% sits in the top ten. The sample consisted of PBMCs, taken before TCRalphabeta/CD19-depleted stem cell transplant. Source of these receptors: a boy between 2 and 15 years old with acute lymphoblastic leukemia, due to receive a stem cell transplant. CDR3s include the opening cysteine and the closing phenylalanine or tryptophan. Each record gives: J gene, V gene, D gene, clone size, CDR3 DNA, CDR3 protein. The D gene is left open where the match is weak. Rows may omit the clone size; those that give it use once, few, many or a size class.

>TRBJ2-5|TRBV7-2|-|few
TGTGCCAGCAGCTTAGGCGTTTGGGACGATCAAGAGACCCAGTACTTC
CASSLGVWDDQETQYF
>TRBJ2-6|TRBV10-3|-|many
TGTGCCATCAGTGAGGGAGGGGGCGGTGGGGCCAACGTCCTGACTTTC
CAISEGGGGGANVLTF
>TRBJ2-7|TRBV7-8|-|few
TGTGCCAGCAGCTTAGCGGGGGCGGAGCAGTACTTC
CASSLAGAEQYF
>TRBJ2-7|TRBV27|TRBD1|many
TGTGCCAGCAGTATATCCGGGACAGGGGGTGTCACGCAGTACTTC
CASSISGTGGVTQYF
>TRBJ2-7|TRBV12-3/TRBV12-4|-|many
TGTGCCAGCAGTCCGACAGGGGAGGGCTACGAGCAGTACTTC
CASSPTGEGYEQYF
>TRBJ1-4|TRBV28|TRBD1|many
TGTGCCAGCAGAAGCCAGGGGGCGACTAATGAAAAACTGTTTTTT
CASRSQGATNEKLFF
>TRBJ1-3|TRBV3-1|TRBD1|few
TGTGCCAGCAGGACAGGGGCTGGAAACACCATATATTTT
CASRTGAGNTIYF
>TRBJ2-7|TRBV2|-|-
TGTGCCAGCAGCCAGGGGCCGCTGGGAGACGAGCAGTACTTC
CASSQGPLGDEQYF
>TRBJ2-1|TRBV12-3/TRBV12-4|TRBD2|few
TGTGCCAGCAGCCGACTAGCCAATGAGCAGTTCTTC
CASSRLANEQFF
>TRBJ2-7|TRBV6-5|TRBD2|many
TGTGCCAGCAGTTCCGGGACTAGCGGGAGTACGTACGAGCAGTACTTC
CASSSGTSGSTYEQYF
>TRBJ2-2|TRBV6-1|-|few
TGTGCCAGCAGTCGGTTGGACACTTCGAACACCGGGGAGCTGTTTTTT
CASSRLDTSNTGELFF
>TRBJ2-2|TRBV9|TRBD2|many
TGTGCCAGCAGCGAGGGGACTAGCTTTATATTCGCCGGGGAGCTGTTTTTT
CASSEGTSFIFAGELFF
>TRBJ2-1|TRBV21-1|-|many
TGTGCCAGCAGCAAAGATCAGAAAACCATCTACAATGAGCAGTTCTTC
CASSKDQKTIYNEQFF
>TRBJ1-1|TRBV4-3|-|-
TGCGCCAGCAGCCAAGAATTCGTGGGGGCGAACACTGAAGCTTTCTTT
CASSQEFVGANTEAFF
>TRBJ2-5|TRBV28|TRBD2|many
TGTGCCAGCAGTTTATCTAGCGGGGGATTGTACCAAGAGACCCAGTACTTC
CASSLSSGGLYQETQYF
>TRBJ2-5|TRBV15|-|many
TGTGCCACCAGCTACCGGGACGCAGAGACCCAGTACTTC
CATSYRDAETQYF
>TRBJ2-1|TRBV19|TRBD2|many
TGTGCCAGTACCGGACTAGCGGGAGTCGAGCAGTTCTTC
CASTGLAGVEQFF
>TRBJ1-2|TRBV7-2|TRBD1|few
TGTGCCAGCAGCCAAGGACAGGTCTATGGCTACACCTTC
CASSQGQVYGYTF
>TRBJ2-2|TRBV3-1|TRBD2|few
TGTGCCAGCAGCCAGAGGACTAGCGGGATACCCGGGGAGCTGTTTTTT
CASSQRTSGIPGELFF
>TRBJ2-1|TRBV7-9|-|-
TGTGCCAGCGGCTTAGGCCATGAGCAGTTCTTC
CASGLGHEQFF
>TRBJ1-5|TRBV20-1|TRBD1|few
TGCAGTGCACCGGGACAGGGAGGTCAGCCCCAGCATTTT
CSAPGQGGQPQHF
>TRBJ2-1|TRBV12-3/TRBV12-4|TRBD2|-
TGTGCCAGCAGTCCTAGCGGGTCATTTCACATTGAGCAGTTCTTC
CASSPSGSFHIEQFF
>TRBJ1-1|TRBV28|TRBD1|many
TGTGCCAGCACCCCTCCTAGAACTCAGGGGGACACTGAAGCTTTCTTT
CASTPPRTQGDTEAFF
>TRBJ2-7|TRBV11-3|-|-
TGTGCCAGCAGCTTAGATGGTACAGGGAAGAGCTCCTACGAGCAGTACTTC
CASSLDGTGKSSYEQYF
>TRBJ2-2|TRBV12-3/TRBV12-4|-|many
TGTGCCAGCAGTTTCTACGTGGACAGTGCGAACACCGGGGAGCTGTTTTTT
CASSFYVDSANTGELFF
>TRBJ2-2|TRBV20-1|-|few
TGCAGTGCTAGAAAGCCCGGGACCCGGATCGGTGGCGGGGAGCTGTTTTTT
CSARKPGTRIGGGELFF
>TRBJ2-7|TRBV28|-|-
TGTGCCAGCAGTGACCATAACAGGCACTACGAGCAGTACTTC
CASSDHNRHYEQYF
>TRBJ2-3|TRBV7-2|-|-
TGTGCCAGCAGCTTCATAGAGGCAGATACGCAGTATTTT
CASSFIEADTQYF
>TRBJ2-7|TRBV5-4|TRBD1|-
TGTGCCAGCAGCGCGACAGGGGGCGGGTACGAGCAGTACTTC
CASSATGGGYEQYF
>TRBJ2-7|TRBV2|TRBD1|many
TGTGCCATCCCGGGACAGGGGGAATACGAGCAGTACTTC
CAIPGQGEYEQYF
>TRBJ2-3|TRBV7-9|TRBD2|-
TGTGCCAGCATGAGGGAGCGGGGTTCTACAGATACGCAGTATTTT
CASMRERGSTDTQYF
>TRBJ1-1|TRBV28|TRBD1|few
TGTGCCAGCAGCCGGGACAGGAGGGGCACTGAAGCTTTCTTT
CASSRDRRGTEAFF
>TRBJ2-1|TRBV2|TRBD1|-
TGTGCCAGCAGTCCGGGACAGGGAAGCGATGAGCAGTTCTTC
CASSPGQGSDEQFF
>TRBJ2-3|TRBV20-1|TRBD1|many
TGCAGTGCCCCAACCGCGACAGGGGATAGGGCAGATACGCAGTATTTT
CSAPTATGDRADTQYF
>TRBJ2-2|TRBV20-1|TRBD1|-
TGCAGTGCTAGAACCAGGGGGCAACACACCGGGGAGCTGTTTTTT
CSARTRGQHTGELFF
>TRBJ1-2|TRBV18|-|-
TGTGCCAGCTCAGAAACAGGTGCCGGTGACTATGGCTACACCTTC
CASSETGAGDYGYTF
>TRBJ2-7|TRBV2|-|-
TGTGCCAGCAGTGAAAGGATTAGTATTAATCCCCTAGGCTACGAGCAGTACTTC
CASSERISINPLGYEQYF
>TRBJ2-2|TRBV28|TRBD1|-
TGTGCCAGCCTTTCCGGGACAGGTACCGGGGAGCTGTTTTTT
CASLSGTGTGELFF
>TRBJ2-7|TRBV20-1|-|many
TGCAGTGCTAGTCTCGGGGCCTCCTACGAGCAGTACTTC
CSASLGASYEQYF
>TRBJ2-7|TRBV28|TRBD1|-
TGTGCCAGCAGATCTGGGACAGCGGACGAGCAGTACTTC
CASRSGTADEQYF
>TRBJ2-1|TRBV7-9|TRBD2|-
TGTGCCAGCAGCTTTCTTCGGCTAGCGGGGGTTTCCAATGAGCAGTTCTTC
CASSFLRLAGVSNEQFF
>TRBJ1-2|TRBV4-3|TRBD1|-
TGCGCCAGCAGCCAAGCCCGGACAGGGGGCTATGGCTACACCTTC
CASSQARTGGYGYTF
>TRBJ2-6|TRBV4-3|-|many
TGCGCCAGCAGCCAAGATTTTGAGTCTGGGGCCAACGTCCTGACTTTC
CASSQDFESGANVLTF
>TRBJ2-5|TRBV4-3|-|many
TGCGCCAGCAGCCAAGATATATACGGAGAGACCCAGTACTTC
CASSQDIYGETQYF
>TRBJ2-7|TRBV10-3|TRBD1|many
TGTGCCATCAGTGGTCCGGGACAGGGGGCTTCCTACGAGCAGTACTTC
CAISGPGQGASYEQYF